What follows are 27 T cell receptor beta chains derived from one specimen sequenced in a study of T cell repertoires in cytomegalovirus infection. Each CDR3 protein gets one entry after TCRdb re-called the reads with MiXCR. This sample has around 100,000 distinct CDR3 sequences; roughly 9.1% occur once, and the top ten carry approximately 33%. No antigen has been identified for these receptors. The specimen was PBMCs, sequenced either directly or after in vitro stimulation (not recorded which). The receptor source for this set is a human donor in good health (CMV status not recorded). Some clones in this sample may be carry-over from other donors' samples.

This clonotype was seen a few times. V usage is TRBV7-3 and J usage is TRBJ2-7; 8 bases are shared with TRBD2. The CDR3 totals 14 residues. V gave up 5 bases and J gave up 6 bases; unmatched junction bases: 9. The V gene's germline CDR1 is SGHTA and CDR2 FQGTGA. The CDR3 loop reads CASSLSSGLGEQYF. As DNA, the CDR3 is TGTGCCAGCAGCCTATCTAGCGGGTTGGGCGAGCAGTACTTC.

This clonotype was observed at least ten times. This chain uses TRBV7-3 with TRBJ1-2; D remains ambiguous. Germline assignment: CDR1 SGHTA and CDR2 FQGTGA. V was pared by 0 bases and J by 3 bases, with 5 bases between. The CDR3 contains 13 residues. The CDR3 bases are TGTGCCAGCAGCTTAACCCCCGACTATGGCTACACCTTC. This translates into CASSLTPDYGYTF.

The CDR3 is CASSLTSGFRNEQFF. The CDR3 nucleotides are TGTGCCAGCAGCCTGACTAGCGGGTTTAGGAATGAGCAGTTCTTC. The V gene is TRBV7-4, the J gene TRBJ2-1, with 10 bases lining up with TRBD2. The CDR3 length is 15 residues. CDR1 SGHVT and CDR2 SQSDAQ come from the germline V gene. Germline trimming cut 5 bases from V and 7 bases from J; bases unmatched to any gene: 8.

This clonotype came up many times. The chain links TRBV6-1 to TRBJ2-2; 9 positions agree with TRBD1. The V gene end was trimmed by 8 bases and the J gene end by 4 bases; junction bases not matched to a gene: 5. CDR1 MNHNS and CDR2 SASEGT come from the germline V gene. The CDR3 runs to 14 residues. CDR3 region: CASRTGGSTGELFF. DNA of the CDR3: TGTGCCAGCCGAACAGGGGGCAGCACCGGGGAGCTGTTTTTT.

This clonotype was seen many times. V usage is TRBV7-2 and J usage is TRBJ1-1, with D maybe TRBD1 (6 bases). With 5 bases removed from V and 1 base from J, the gap between germline ends came to 17 bases. This CDR3 comprises 16 residues. Per the germline V gene, CDR1 is SGHTA and CDR2 is FQGNSA. CDR3 coding DNA: TGTGCCAGCAGCCGCAGTCCGGACAGAAAGAACACTGAAGCTTTCTTT. It encodes CASSRSPDRKNTEAFF.

This clonotype was observed at least ten times. The V gene is TRBV7-2, the J gene TRBJ2-7; D is perhaps TRBD2 (6 bases). In germline, CDR1 is SGHTA, CDR2 FQGNSA. V dropped 0 bases and J dropped 0 bases, with 12 bases sitting between them. This CDR3 has 16 amino acids. The CDR3 spells CASSLAYGSSSYEQYF. In nucleotides, the CDR3 is TGTGCCAGCAGCTTAGCATACGGGAGCTCCTCCTACGAGCAGTACTTC.

This clonotype was counted ten times or more. V and J are TRBV19 and TRBJ2-3; 7 bases match TRBD2. Looked up from germline, CDR1 is LNHDA and CDR2 is SQIVND (reference sequence). With V trimmed by 4 bases and J by 0 bases, 7 bases remained unmatched. This CDR3 region has 16 residues. The CDR3 region is CASSNLAVSSTDTQYF. The DNA of the CDR3 is TGTGCCAGTAGTAATCTAGCGGTGTCTAGCACAGATACGCAGTATTTT.

This clonotype was detected a few times. Here the CDR3 DNA reads TGCAGTGCTAGCGGGAGAGGGGGCACCGGGGAGCTGTTTTTT. Protein: CSASGRGGTGELFF. This chain links TRBV20-1 with TRBJ2-2; either TRBD1 or TRBD2 may fit D (6 bases each). The CDR3 is made up of 14 amino acids. Germline assignment: CDR1 DFQATT and CDR2 SNEGSKA (reference sequence). V was pared by 3 bases and J by 4 bases, with 12 bases between.

This clonotype was counted many times. The chain has TRBV6-8 and TRBJ1-5; possibly TRBD1 for D (6 bases). This CDR3 comprises 16 residues. Per the germline V gene, CDR1 is MNHGY and CDR2 is SAAAGT. Trimming shortened V by 6 bases and J by 0 bases, and 15 bases separated the two germline ends. CDR3 in amino acids: CASRSIQGFSNQPQHF. The CDR3 bases are TGTGCCAGCAGATCAATCCAGGGGTTTAGCAATCAGCCCCAGCATTTT.

This clonotype came up many times. This chain links TRBV12-3 or TRBV12-4 with TRBJ2-7, with D tentatively TRBD1 (6 bases). This CDR3 has 14 residues. The ends were cut back, 8 bases at V and 0 bases at J, with 14 bases in the middle. CDR3 DNA: TGTGCCAGCGGGTCACAGGGATTCTCCTACGAGCAGTACTTC. It translates to CASGSQGFSYEQYF.

In its sample, this clonotype was seen many times. The chain is built from TRBV7-2 and TRBJ2-3; D unclear. V was trimmed by 3 bases and J by 5 bases, leaving 3 bases between them. This CDR3 comprises 11 residues. Germline CDR1 reads SGHTA; CDR2 reads FQGNSA. The CDR3 sequence is CASSFVDTQYF. The CDR3 DNA reads as TGTGCCAGCAGCTTTGTAGATACGCAGTATTTT.

The V call is TRBV7-8, the J call TRBJ2-7; D ambiguous. The CDR3 runs 14 residues. V gave up 1 base and J gave up 6 bases, with 13 bases separating them. Germline-derived CDR1 and CDR2 are SGHVS and FQNEAQ. CDR3 coding DNA: TGTGCCAGCAGCTTAGGTCAGCATCTCCTCGAGCAGTACGTC. Amino acids: CASSLGQHLLEQYV.

This clonotype was seen at least ten times. The V gene is TRBV6-2 or TRBV6-3, the J gene TRBJ2-3, with D possibly TRBD1 on 5 matching bases. Trimming shortened V by 6 bases and J by 8 bases, and 12 bases separated the two germline ends. The V gene's germline CDR1 is MNHEY and CDR2 SVGEGT. There are 12 residues in the CDR3. CDR3 nucleotide sequence: TGTGCCAGCAGCCAAACCCAGGGTACGCAGTATTTT. Translation: CASSQTQGTQYF.

V and J are TRBV20-1 and TRBJ2-5; 8 bases match TRBD2. The CDR3 runs to 14 residues. Per germline, CDR1 DFQATT and CDR2 SNEGSKA (reference sequence). V shed 1 base, J shed 9 bases, and the junction held 10 bases outside the gene matches. This chain's CDR3 is CSARAGTSQVAQYF. DNA of the CDR3: TGCAGTGCTAGAGCAGGGACTAGTCAAGTCGCCCAGTACTTC.

This CDR3 is CASNTGTGNTEAFF. CDR3 sequence (DNA): TGTGCCAGCAACACCGGGACAGGGAACACTGAAGCTTTCTTT. The chain is built from TRBV2 and TRBJ1-1; 8 nucleotides agree with TRBD1. V was pared by 7 bases and J by 1 base, with 5 bases of the junction left unmatched. Germline CDR1 and CDR2: SNHLY and FYNNEI. The CDR3 has 14 amino acids.

This clonotype was picked up many times. The gene calls are TRBV7-9 and TRBJ1-3; D is ambiguous. Trimming took 5 bases from V and 0 from J, leaving 20 bases between them. Germline values: CDR1 SEHNR, CDR2 FQNEAQ (reference sequence). The CDR3 is 18 amino acids. The CDR3 spells CASSPPRGGLSSGNTIYF. DNA for the CDR3: TGTGCCAGCAGCCCTCCCAGAGGAGGATTAAGCTCTGGAAACACCATATATTTT. Variable domain in full (rest from reference TRBV7-9 and TRBJ1-3): DTGVSQNPRHKITKRGQNVTFRCDPISEHNRLYWYRQTLGQGPEFLTYFQNEAQLEKSRLLSDRFSAERPKGSFSTLEIQRTEQGDSAMYLCASSPPRGGLSSGNTIYFGEGSWLTVV.

The V gene is TRBV7-2, the J gene TRBJ1-1, with 9 positions matching TRBD1. V lost 5 bases and J lost 5; bases outside the gene matches: 9. CDR1 is SGHTA and CDR2 is FQGNSA in the germline V gene. The CDR3 totals 15 residues. The CDR3 spells CASSTARTGVTEAFF. CDR3 DNA: TGTGCCAGCAGCACCGCCCGGACAGGGGTAACTGAAGCTTTCTTT.

This clonotype occurred a few times. This rearrangement joins TRBV19 to TRBJ2-1; TRBD2 might be the D (5 bases). Germline lookup yields CDR1 LNHDA and CDR2 SQIVND (reference sequence). The CDR3 totals 15 residues. Trimming took 2 bases from V and 2 from J, leaving 10 bases between them. The CDR3 is CASSIFAGAYNEQFF. The CDR3 DNA follows: TGTGCCAGTAGTATATTTGCGGGCGCCTACAATGAGCAGTTCTTC.

This clonotype has a count of ten or more. V gene TRBV6-1 combines with J gene TRBJ1-2, with unresolved D. The V gene's germline CDR1 is MNHNS and CDR2 SASEGT. V lost 4 bases and J lost 2, with 11 bases in between. This CDR3 region has 14 residues. As DNA, the CDR3 is TGTGCCAGCAGTGGACAAATTTGGAACTATGGCTACACCTTC. Translating it yields CASSGQIWNYGYTF.

CDR3 DNA: TGTGCCAGCAGACGACTAATGGAAGATACGCAGTATTTT. The encoded protein is CASRRLMEDTQYF. The chain links TRBV6-2 or TRBV6-3 to TRBJ2-3, with TRBD2 as a possible D gene (5 bases). This CDR3 is 13 amino acids long. CDR1 MNHEY and CDR2 SVGEGT come from the germline V gene. The ends were cut back, 6 bases at V and 5 bases at J, with 12 bases in the middle.

This clonotype showed up many times. The chain employs TRBV7-2 and TRBJ2-1; D possibly corresponds to TRBD1 (6 bases). The CDR3 loop spans 15 amino acids. Trimming took 3 bases from V and 5 from J, leaving 14 bases between them. The V gene's germline CDR1 is SGHTA and CDR2 FQGNSA. CDR3 protein: CASSFRGGSHNEQFF. DNA of the CDR3: TGTGCCAGCAGCTTCCGAGGGGGATCTCACAATGAGCAGTTCTTC.

This clonotype was observed at least ten times. The chain is built from TRBV4-2 and TRBJ1-2; TRBD1 aligns across 7 bases. Germline-derived CDR1 and CDR2 are LGHNA and YNFKEQ. CDR3 size: 15 residues. The V and J ends lost 0 bases and 0 bases, in that order; junction bases with no gene match: 1. This chain's CDR3 is CASSQDGTANYGYTF. In DNA form, the CDR3 reads TGTGCCAGCAGCCAAGATGGGACAGCTAACTATGGCTACACCTTC.

This clonotype was detected only a few times. The CDR3 sequence is CASSVGPRPTSGNTIYF. In nucleotides, the CDR3 is TGTGCCAGCAGCGTAGGCCCCCGACCGACCTCTGGAAACACCATATATTTT. The chain employs TRBV9 and TRBJ1-3; D remains ambiguous. CDR3 length: 17 residues. V lost 0 bases and J 0 bases, leaving 13 bases between the germline ends. CDR1 is SGDLS and CDR2 is YYNGEE in the germline V gene.

The chain combines TRBV12-3 or TRBV12-4 with TRBJ2-3; D gene uncertain. CDR3 length: 14 amino acids. V was trimmed by 2 bases and J by 2 bases, leaving 8 bases between them. CDR3 residues: CASSLTRATDTQYF. The CDR3 DNA reads as TGTGCCAGCAGTTTAACCAGAGCCACAGATACGCAGTATTTT.

This clonotype occurred many times. The V and J genes are TRBV4-1 and TRBJ1-1; no definite D call. V gave up 0 bases and J gave up 0 bases, with 8 bases separating them. The CDR3 extends over 15 amino acids. Germline V gene lookup returns CDR1 MGHRA and CDR2 YSYEKL. The CDR3, as DNA: TGCGCCAGCAGCCAAGAACGCCTGATGAACACTGAAGCTTTCTTT. Protein sequence: CASSQERLMNTEAFF.

This clonotype was counted many times. The CDR3 protein is CASSPVAASSYNEQFF. The CDR3 DNA is TGTGCCAGCTCACCGGTAGCAGCGAGCTCCTACAATGAGCAGTTCTTC. The genes are TRBV18 and TRBJ2-1; no clear D. V was pared by 3 bases and J by 0 bases, with 12 bases between. The V gene's germline CDR1 is KGHSH and CDR2 LQKENI. CDR3 length equals 16 residues.

In its sample, this clonotype was seen once. The chain recombines TRBV7-9 with TRBJ2-1; D not resolved. The V end lost 3 bases, the J end lost 10 bases, and 1 base lay between the germline ends. The CDR3 contains 9 residues. The germline V gene encodes CDR1 SEHNR and CDR2 FQNEAQ (reference sequence). The CDR3 here is CASSFEQFF. The DNA for the CDR3 is TGTGCCAGCAGCTTCGAGCAGTTCTTC.